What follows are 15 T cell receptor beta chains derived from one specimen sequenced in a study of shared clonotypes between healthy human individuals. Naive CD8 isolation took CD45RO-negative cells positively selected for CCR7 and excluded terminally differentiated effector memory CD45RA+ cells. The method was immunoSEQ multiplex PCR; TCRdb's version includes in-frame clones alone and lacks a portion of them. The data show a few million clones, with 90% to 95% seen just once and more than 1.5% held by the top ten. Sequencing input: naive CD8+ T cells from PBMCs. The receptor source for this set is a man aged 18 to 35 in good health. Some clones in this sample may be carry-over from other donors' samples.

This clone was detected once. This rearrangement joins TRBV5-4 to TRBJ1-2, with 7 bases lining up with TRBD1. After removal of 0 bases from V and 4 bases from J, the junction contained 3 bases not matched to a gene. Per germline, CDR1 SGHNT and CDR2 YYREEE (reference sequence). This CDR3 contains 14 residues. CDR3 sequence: CASSLVGQSYGYTF. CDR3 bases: TGTGCCAGCAGCTTGGTGGGACAGAGCTATGGCTACACCTTC.

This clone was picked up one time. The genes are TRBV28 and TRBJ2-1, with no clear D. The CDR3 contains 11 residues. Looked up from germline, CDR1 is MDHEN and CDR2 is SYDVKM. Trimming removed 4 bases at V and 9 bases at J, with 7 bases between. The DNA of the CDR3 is TGTGCCAGCAGTTGGGGTGGTGAGCAGTTCTTC. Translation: CASSWGGEQFF.

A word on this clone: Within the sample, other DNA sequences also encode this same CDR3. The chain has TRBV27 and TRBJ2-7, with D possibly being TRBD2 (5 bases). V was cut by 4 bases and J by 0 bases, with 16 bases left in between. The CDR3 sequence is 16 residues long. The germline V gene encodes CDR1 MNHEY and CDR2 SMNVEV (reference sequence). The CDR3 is CASSYSSGESSYEQYF. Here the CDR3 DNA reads TGTGCCAGCAGTTACTCGAGCGGTGAGAGCTCCTACGAGCAGTACTTC.

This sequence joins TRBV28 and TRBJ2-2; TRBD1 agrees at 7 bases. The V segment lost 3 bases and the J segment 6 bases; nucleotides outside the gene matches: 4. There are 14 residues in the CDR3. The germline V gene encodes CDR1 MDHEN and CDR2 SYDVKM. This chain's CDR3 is CASSLNRGAGELFF. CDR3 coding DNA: TGTGCCAGCAGTTTGAACAGGGGAGCCGGGGAGCTGTTTTTT.

As DNA, the CDR3 is TGTGCCAGCAGCTTGGGACGGCGCAACGAGCAGTACTTC. Translated: CASSLGRRNEQYF. The genes are TRBV5-4 and TRBJ2-7, with unresolved D. This CDR3 region has 13 residues. Germline CDR1 and CDR2: SGHNT and YYREEE (reference sequence). Trimming left V 0 bases short and J 5 bases short, with 9 bases between.

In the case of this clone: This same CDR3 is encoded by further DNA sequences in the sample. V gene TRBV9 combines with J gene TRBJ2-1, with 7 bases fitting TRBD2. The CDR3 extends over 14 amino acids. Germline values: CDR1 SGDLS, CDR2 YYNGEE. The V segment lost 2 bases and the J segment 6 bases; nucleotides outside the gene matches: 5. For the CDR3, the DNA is TGTGCCAGCAGCGTGGCGGGAGCGGTCAATGAGCAGTTCTTC. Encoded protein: CASSVAGAVNEQFF.

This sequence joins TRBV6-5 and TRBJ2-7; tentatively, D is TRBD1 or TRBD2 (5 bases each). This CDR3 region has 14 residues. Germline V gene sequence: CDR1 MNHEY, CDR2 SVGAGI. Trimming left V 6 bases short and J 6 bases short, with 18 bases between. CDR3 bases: TGTGCCAGCAGGACGGGACCATCAATGGGCGAGCAGTACTTC. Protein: CASRTGPSMGEQYF.

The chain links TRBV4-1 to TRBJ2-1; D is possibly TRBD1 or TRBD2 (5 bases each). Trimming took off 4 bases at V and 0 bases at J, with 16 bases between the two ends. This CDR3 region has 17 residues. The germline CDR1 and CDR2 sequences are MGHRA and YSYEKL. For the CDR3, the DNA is TGCGCCAGCAGCCCTGGCGTGGGACGGAGCTCCTACAATGAGCAGTTCTTC. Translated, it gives CASSPGVGRSSYNEQFF.

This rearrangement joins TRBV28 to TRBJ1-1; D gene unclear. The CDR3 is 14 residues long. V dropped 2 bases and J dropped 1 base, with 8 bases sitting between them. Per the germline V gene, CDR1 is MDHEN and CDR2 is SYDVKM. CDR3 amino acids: CASSLTDSNTEAFF. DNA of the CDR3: TGTGCCAGCAGTTTAACGGACTCGAACACTGAAGCTTTCTTT.

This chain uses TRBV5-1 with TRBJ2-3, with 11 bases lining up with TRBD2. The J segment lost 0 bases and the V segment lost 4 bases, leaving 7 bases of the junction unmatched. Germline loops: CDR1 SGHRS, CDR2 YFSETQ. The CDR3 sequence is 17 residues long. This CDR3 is CASSLTGLADSTDTQYF. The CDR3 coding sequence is TGCGCCAGCAGCCTAACGGGACTAGCGGATAGCACAGATACGCAGTATTTT.

In nucleotides, the CDR3 is TGCGCCAGCAAGGGTCGAACTAATGAAAAACTGTTTTTT. Its translation: CASKGRTNEKLFF. The chain recombines TRBV4-1 with TRBJ1-4; no definite D call. V was clipped by 7 bases and J by 1 base, with 7 bases between them. The CDR3 consists of 13 residues. The germline V gene has CDR1 MGHRA and CDR2 YSYEKL.

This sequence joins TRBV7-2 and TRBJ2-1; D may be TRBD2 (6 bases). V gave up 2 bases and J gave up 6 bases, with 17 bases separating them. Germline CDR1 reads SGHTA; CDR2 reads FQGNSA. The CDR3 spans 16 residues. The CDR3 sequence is CASSLWGGIELNEQFF. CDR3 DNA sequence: TGTGCCAGCAGCTTATGGGGCGGGATCGAACTCAATGAGCAGTTCTTC. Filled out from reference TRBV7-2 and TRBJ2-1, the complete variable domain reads GAGVSQSPSNKVTEKGKDVELRCDPISGHTALYWYRQSLGQGLEFLIYFQGNSAPDKSGLPSDRFSAERTGGSVSTLTIQRTQQEDSAVYLCASSLWGGIELNEQFFGPGTRLTVL.

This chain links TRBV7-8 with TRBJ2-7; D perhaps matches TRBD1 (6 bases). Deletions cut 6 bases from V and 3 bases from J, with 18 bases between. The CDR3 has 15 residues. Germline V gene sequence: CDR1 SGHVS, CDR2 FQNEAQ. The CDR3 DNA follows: TGTGCCAGCAGGGATAGCAGGGGTTTTAGCTACGAGCAGTACTTC. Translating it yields CASRDSRGFSYEQYF.

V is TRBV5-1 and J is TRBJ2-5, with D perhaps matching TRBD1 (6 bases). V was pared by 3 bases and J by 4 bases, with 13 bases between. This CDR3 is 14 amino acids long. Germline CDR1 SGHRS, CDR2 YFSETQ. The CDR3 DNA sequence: TGCGCCAGCAGCTCCCGGACAGTCGTAGAGACCCAGTACTTC. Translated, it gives CASSSRTVVETQYF.

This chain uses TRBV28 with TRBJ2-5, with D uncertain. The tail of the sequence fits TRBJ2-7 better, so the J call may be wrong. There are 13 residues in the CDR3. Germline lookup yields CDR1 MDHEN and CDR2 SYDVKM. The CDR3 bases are TGTGCCAGCAGTTTCCTAGAGGACTACGAGCAGTACTTC. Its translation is CASSFLEDYEQYF.